This T cell receptor beta chain is drawn from a study of cytomegalovirus exposure and HLA in healthy donors. The CDR3 is 14 amino acids. Germline V gene data show CDR1 as MNHNS and CDR2 as SASEGT. Researchers ran the PCR with 60 Vbeta and 13 Jbeta primers. The assay was immunoSEQ multiplex PCR, and TCRdb's table has in-frame clones only and misses some. The data show over 150,000 clones, 70% to 85% seen once. In the case of this clone: The junction shows a germline mismatch at one end, possibly a read error.

This sequence was found in a girl aged 2 to 9 in good health and CMV-seropositive. The chain combines TRBV6-1 with TRBJ1-2, with D maybe TRBD1 (5 bases). The sequenced sample consisted of PBMCs. This CDR3 reads CAGSGYPSPYGYTF. In DNA, the CDR3 is TGCGCCGGGTCAGGGTACCCCAGCCCCTATGGCTACACCTTC.